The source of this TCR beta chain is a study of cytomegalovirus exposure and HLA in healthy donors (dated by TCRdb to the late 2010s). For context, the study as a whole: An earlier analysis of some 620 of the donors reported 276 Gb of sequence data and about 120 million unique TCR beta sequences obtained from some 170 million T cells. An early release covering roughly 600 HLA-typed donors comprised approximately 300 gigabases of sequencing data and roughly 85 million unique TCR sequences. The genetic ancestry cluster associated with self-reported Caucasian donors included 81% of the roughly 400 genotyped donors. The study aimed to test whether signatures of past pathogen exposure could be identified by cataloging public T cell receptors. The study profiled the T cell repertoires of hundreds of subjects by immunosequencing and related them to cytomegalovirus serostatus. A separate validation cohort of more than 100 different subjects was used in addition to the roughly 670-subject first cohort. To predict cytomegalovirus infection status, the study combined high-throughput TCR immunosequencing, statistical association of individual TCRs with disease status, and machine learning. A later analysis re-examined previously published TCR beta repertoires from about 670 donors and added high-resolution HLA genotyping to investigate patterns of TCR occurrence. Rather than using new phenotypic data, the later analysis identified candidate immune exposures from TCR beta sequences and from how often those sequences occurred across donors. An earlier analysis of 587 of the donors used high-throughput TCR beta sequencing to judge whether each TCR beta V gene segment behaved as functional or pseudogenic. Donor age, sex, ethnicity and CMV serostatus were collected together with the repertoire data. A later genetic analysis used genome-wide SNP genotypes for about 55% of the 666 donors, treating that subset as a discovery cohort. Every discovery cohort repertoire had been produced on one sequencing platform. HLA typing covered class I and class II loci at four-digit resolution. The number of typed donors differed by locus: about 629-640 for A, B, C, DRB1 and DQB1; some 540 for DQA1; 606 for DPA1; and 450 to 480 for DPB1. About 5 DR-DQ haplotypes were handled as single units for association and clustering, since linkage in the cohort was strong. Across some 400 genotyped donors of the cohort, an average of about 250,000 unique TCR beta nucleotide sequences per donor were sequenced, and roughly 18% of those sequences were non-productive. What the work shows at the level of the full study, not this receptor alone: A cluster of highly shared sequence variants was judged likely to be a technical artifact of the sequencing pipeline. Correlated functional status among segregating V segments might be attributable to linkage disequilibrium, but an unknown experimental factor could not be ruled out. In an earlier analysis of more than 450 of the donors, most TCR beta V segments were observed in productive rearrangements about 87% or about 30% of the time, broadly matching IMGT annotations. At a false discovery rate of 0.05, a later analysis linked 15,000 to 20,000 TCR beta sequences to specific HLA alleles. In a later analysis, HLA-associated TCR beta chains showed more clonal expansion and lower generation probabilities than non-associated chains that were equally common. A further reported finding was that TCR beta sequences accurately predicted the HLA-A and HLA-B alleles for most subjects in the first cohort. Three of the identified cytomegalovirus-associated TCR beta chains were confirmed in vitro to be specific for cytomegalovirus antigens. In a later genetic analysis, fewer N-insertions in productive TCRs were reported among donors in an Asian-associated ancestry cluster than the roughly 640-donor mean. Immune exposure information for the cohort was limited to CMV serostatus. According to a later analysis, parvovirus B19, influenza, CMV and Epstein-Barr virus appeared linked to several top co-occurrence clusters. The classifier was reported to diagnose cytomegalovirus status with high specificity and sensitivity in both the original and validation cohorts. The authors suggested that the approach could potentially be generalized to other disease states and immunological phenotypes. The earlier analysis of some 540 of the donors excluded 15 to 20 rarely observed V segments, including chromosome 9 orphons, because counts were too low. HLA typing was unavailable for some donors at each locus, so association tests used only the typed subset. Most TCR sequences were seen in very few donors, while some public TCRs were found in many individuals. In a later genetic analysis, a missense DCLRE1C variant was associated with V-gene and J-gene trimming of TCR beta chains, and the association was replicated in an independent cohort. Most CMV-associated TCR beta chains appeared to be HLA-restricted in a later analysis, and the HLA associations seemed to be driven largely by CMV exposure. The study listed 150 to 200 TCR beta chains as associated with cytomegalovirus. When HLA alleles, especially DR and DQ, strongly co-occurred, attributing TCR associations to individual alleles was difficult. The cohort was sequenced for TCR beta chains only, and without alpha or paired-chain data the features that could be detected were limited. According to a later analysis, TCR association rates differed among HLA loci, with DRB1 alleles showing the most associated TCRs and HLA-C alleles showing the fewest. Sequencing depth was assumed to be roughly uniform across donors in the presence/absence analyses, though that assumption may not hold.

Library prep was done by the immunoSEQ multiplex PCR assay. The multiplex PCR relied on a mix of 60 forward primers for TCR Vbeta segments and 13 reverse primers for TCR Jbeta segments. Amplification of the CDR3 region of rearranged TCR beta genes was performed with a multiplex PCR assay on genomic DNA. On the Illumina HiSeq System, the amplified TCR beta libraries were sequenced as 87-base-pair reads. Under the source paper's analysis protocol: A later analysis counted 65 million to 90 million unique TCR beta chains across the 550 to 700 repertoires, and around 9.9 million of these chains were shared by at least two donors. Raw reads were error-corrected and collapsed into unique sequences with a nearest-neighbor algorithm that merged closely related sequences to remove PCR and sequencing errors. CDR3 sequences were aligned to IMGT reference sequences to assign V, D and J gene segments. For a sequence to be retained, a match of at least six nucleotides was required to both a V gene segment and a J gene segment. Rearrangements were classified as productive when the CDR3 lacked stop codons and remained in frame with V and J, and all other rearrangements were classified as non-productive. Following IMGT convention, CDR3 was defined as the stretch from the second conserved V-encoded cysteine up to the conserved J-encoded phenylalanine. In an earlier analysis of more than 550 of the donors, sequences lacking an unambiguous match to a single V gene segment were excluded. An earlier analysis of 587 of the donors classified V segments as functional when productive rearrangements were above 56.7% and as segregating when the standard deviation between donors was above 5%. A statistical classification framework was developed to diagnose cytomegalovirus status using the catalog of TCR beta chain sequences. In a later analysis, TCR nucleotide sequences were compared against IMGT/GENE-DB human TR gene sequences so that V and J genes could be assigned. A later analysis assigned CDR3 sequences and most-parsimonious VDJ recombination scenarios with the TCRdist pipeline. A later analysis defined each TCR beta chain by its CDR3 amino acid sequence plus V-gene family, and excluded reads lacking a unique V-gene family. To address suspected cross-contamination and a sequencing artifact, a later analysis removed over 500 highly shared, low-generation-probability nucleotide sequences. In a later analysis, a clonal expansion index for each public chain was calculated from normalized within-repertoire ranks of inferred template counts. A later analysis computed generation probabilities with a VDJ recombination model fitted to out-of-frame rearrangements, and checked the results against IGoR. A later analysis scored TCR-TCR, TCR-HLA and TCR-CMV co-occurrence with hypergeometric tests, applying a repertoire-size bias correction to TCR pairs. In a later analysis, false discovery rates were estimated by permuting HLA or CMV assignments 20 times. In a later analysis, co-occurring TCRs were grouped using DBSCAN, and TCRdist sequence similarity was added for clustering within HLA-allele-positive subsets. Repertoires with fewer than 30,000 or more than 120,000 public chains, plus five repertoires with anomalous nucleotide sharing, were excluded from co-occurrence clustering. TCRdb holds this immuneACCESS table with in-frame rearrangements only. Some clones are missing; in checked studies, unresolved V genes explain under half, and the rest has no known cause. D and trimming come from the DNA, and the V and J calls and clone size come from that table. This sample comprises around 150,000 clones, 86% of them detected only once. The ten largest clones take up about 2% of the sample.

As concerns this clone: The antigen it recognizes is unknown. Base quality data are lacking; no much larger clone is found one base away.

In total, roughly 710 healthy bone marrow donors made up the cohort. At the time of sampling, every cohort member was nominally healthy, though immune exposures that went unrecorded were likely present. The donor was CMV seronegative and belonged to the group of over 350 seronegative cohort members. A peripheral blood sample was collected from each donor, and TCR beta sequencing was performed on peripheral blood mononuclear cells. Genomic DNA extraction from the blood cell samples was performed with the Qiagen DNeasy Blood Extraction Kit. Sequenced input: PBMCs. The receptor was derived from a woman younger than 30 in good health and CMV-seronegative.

The DNA reads TGTGCCAGCAGCTTAGGGGGAGTAAAGGTCGAGCAGTACTTC. The resulting protein is CASSLGGVKVEQYF. The rearrangement combines TRBV11-2 with TRBJ2-7; perhaps TRBD2 is the D gene, with 5 bases matching. From cysteine to phenylalanine, the CDR3 is 14 amino acids long. This entry keeps only the CDR3 DNA: 42 bases, framed from base 1. Per the germline V gene, SGHAT is the CDR1 and FQNNGV is the CDR2. The trim is 1 base for V and 6 bases for J, with a gap of 13 bases between the germline ends.